The source of this TCR beta chain is a study of beta chain features in type 1 diabetes. Findings of the study overall: Type 1 diabetes patients had fewer VDJ junction insertions and more deletions. Significant though moderate, a shortening of TCRB CDR3s appeared in all four CD4+ subsets of Type 1 diabetes patients. Small HLA sub-analyses could not settle whether HLA shapes TCRB rearrangement.

Only a few counts were recorded for this clone. As yet, its antigen is unknown. On average, the one heparinised blood draw given by each donor was approximately 0.12 L. Central memory, naive, regulatory and stem cell-like memory CD4+ cells were sorted by CD45RO/CCR7/CD25/CD127/CD95/CD27. Reverse transcription of all isolated RNA meant that expressed TCRB transcripts were sequenced. The repertoire was sequenced with immunoSEQ multiplex PCR; TCRdb's copy has only in-frame clones and lacks some. The table shows 200,000 to 250,000 clones, with approximately 15% occurring only once. The TCR was taken from a man aged 30 to 39 with type 1 diabetes. The sequencing sample was made of naive CD4+ T cells from blood.

The CDR3 nucleotides read TGTGCCAGTAGTACCGGGACAGGGTTCTACGAGCAGTACTTC. It codes for CASSTGTGFYEQYF. The rearrangement uses TRBV19 and TRBJ2-7; the match to TRBD1 covers 9 bases. In germline, CDR1 is LNHDA, CDR2 SQIVND (reference sequence). The CDR3 runs to 14 residues. V shed 4 bases and J 3 bases; nucleotides not matched to a gene: 4.